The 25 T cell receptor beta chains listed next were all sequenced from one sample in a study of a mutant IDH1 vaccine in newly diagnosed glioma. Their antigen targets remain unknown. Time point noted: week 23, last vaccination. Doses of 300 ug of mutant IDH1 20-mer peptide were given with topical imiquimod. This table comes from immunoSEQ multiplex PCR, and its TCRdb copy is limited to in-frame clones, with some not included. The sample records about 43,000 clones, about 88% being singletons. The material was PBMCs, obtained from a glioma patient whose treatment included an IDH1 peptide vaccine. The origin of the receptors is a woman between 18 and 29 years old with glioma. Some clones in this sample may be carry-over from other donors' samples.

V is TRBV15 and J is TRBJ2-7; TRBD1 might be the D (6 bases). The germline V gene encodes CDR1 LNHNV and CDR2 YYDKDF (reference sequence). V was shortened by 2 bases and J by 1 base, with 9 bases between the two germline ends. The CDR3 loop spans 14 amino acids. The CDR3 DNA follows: TGTGCCACCAGCAGACTTACAGGGTCCTACGAGCAGTACTTC. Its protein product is CATSRLTGSYEQYF.

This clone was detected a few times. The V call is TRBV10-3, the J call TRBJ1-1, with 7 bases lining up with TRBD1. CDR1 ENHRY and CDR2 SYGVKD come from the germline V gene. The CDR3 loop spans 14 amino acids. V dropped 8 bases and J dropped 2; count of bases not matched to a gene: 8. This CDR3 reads CAIGDRASNTEAFF. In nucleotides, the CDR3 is TGTGCCATCGGCGACAGGGCCTCTAACACTGAAGCTTTCTTT.

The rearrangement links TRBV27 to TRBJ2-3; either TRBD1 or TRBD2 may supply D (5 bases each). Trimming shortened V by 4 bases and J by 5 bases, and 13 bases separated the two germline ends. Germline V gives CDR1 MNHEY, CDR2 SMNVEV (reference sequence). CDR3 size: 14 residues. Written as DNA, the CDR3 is TGTGCCAGCAGTTCTACGGCAGGGAGAGATACGCAGTATTTT. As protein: CASSSTAGRDTQYF.

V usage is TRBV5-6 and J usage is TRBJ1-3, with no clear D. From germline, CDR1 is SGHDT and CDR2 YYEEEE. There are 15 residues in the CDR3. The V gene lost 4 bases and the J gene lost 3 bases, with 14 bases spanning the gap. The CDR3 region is CASSRPAVIGNTIYF. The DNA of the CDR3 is TGTGCCAGCAGCAGGCCGGCGGTGATTGGAAACACCATATATTTT.

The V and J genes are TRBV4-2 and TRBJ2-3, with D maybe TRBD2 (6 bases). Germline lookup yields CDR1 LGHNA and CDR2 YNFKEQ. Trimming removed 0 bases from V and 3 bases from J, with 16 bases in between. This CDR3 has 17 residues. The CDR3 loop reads CASSQDRIGAGTDTQYF. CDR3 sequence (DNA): TGTGCCAGCAGCCAAGATCGAATTGGGGCGGGAACAGATACGCAGTATTTT.

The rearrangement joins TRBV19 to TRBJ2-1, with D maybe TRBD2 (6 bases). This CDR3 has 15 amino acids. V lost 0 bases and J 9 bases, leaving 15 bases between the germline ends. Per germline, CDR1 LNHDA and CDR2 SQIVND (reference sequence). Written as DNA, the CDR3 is TGTGCCAGTAGTATAGAAGGGAGCGGGTTAGGTGAGCAGTTCTTC. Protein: CASSIEGSGLGEQFF.

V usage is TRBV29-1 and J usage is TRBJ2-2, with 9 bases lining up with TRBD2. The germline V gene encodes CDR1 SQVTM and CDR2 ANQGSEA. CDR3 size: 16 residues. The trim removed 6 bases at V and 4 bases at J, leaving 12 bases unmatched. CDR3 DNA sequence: TGCAGCGTCGTAGGGGCGGGAGGGGAGAGCACCGGGGAGCTGTTTTTT. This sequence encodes CSVVGAGGESTGELFF.

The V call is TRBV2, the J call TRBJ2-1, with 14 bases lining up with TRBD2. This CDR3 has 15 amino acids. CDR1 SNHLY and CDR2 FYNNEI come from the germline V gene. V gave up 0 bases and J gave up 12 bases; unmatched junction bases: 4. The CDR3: CASSEAGLAGVGQFF. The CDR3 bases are TGTGCCAGCAGTGAAGCGGGACTAGCGGGAGTGGGGCAGTTCTTC.

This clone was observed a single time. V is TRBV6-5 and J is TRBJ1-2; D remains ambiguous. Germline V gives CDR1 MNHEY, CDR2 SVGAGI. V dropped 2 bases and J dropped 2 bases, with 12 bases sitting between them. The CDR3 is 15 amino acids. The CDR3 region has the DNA TGTGCCAGCAGTTACGGGAGGGCGAGAAACTATGGCTACACCTTC. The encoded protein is CASSYGRARNYGYTF.

CDR3 amino acids: CASSQYPGQGAHEQYF. CDR3 DNA: TGTGCCAGCAGCCAATACCCGGGACAGGGGGCCCACGAGCAGTACTTC. The chain is built from TRBV4-2 and TRBJ2-7; TRBD1 agrees at 12 bases. V dropped 2 bases and J dropped 5; count of bases not matched to a gene: 7. The germline V gene has CDR1 LGHNA and CDR2 YNFKEQ. The CDR3 covers 16 residues.

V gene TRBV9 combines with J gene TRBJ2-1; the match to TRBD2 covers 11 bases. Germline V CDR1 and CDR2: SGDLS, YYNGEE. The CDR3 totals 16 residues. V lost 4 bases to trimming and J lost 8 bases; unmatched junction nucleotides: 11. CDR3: CASSRGASGRRDEQFF. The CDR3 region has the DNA TGTGCCAGCAGCAGAGGGGCTAGCGGGAGGCGGGATGAGCAGTTCTTC.

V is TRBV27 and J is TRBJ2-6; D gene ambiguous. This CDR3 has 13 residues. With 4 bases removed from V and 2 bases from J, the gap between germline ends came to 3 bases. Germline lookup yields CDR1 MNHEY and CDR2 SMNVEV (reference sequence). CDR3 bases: TGTGCCAGCAGTTCAACTGGGGCCAACGTCCTGACTTTC. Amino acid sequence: CASSSTGANVLTF.

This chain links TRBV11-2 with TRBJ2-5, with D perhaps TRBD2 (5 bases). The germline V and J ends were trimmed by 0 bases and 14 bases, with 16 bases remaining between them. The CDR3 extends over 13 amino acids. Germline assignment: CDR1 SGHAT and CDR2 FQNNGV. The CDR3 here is CASSLDRRRKVYF. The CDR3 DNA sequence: TGTGCCAGCAGCTTAGACCGCCGGAGGAAAGTATACTTC.

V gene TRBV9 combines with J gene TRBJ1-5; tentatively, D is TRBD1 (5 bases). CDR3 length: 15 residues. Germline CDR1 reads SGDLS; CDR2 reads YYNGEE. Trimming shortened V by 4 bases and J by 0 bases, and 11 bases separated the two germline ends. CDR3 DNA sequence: TGTGCCAGCAGCCCCCGGGGCGGTAGCAATCAGCCCCAGCATTTT. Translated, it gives CASSPRGGSNQPQHF.

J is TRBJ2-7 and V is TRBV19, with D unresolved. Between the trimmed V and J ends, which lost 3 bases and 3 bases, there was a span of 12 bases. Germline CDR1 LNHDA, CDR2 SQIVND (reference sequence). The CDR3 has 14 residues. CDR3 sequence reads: CASSMVGSSYEQYF. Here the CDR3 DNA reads TGTGCCAGTAGTATGGTCGGTTCCAGCTACGAGCAGTACTTC.

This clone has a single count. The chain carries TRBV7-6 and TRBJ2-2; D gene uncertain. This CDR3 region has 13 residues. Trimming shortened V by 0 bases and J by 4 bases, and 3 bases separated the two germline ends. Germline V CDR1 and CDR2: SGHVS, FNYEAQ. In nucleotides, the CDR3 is TGTGCCAGCAGCTTAGCTTTCACCGGGGAGCTGTTTTTT. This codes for CASSLAFTGELFF.

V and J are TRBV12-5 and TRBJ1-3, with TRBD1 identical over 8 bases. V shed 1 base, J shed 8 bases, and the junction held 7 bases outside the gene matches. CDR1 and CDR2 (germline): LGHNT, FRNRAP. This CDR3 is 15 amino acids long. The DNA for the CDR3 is TGTGCTAGTGGTTTGGCAGGGGGCGCGGGGCACACCATATATTTT. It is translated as CASGLAGGAGHTIYF.

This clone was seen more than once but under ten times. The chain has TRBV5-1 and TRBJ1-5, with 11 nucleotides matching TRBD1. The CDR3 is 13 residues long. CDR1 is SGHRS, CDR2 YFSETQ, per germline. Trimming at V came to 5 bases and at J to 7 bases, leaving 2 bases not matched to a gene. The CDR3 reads CASSRTGGQPQHF. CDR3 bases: TGCGCCAGCAGTCGGACAGGGGGCCAGCCCCAGCATTTT.

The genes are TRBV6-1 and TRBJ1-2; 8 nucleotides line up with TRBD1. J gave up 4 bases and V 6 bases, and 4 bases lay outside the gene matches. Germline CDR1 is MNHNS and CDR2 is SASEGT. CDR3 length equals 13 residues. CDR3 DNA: TGTGCCAGCAGGACAGGGGAAGGCTATGGCTACACCTTC. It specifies CASRTGEGYGYTF.

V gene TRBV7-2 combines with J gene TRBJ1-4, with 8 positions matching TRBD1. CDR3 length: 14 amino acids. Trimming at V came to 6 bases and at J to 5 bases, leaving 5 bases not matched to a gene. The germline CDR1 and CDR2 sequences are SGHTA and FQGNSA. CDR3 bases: TGTGCCAGCAGGGGACAGGCAGGCAATGAAAAACTGTTTTTT. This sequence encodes CASRGQAGNEKLFF.

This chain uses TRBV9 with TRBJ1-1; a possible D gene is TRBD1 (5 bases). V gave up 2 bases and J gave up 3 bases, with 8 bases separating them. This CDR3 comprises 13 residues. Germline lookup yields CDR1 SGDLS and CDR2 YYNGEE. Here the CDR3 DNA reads TGTGCCAGCAGCGTCGCAGGGTACACTGAAGCTTTCTTT. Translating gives CASSVAGYTEAFF.

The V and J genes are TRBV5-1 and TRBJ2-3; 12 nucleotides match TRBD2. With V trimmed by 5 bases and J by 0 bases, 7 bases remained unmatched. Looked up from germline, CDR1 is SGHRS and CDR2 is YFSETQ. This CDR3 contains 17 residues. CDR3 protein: CASREGLAGLSTDTQYF. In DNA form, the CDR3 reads TGCGCCAGCAGGGAAGGACTAGCGGGACTAAGCACAGATACGCAGTATTTT.

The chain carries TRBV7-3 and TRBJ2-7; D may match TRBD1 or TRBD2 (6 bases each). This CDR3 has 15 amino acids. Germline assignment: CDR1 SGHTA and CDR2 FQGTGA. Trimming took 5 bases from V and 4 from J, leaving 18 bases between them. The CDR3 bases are TGTGCCAGCAGCGACTCCGGGGGCTTCCGTTACGAGCAGTACTTC. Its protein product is CASSDSGGFRYEQYF.

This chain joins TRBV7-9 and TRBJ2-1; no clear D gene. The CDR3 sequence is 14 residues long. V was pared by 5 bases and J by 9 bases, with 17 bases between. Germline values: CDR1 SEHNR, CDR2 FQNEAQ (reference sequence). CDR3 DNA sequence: TGTGCCAGCAGCGCGCAAACGACTTTAACTGAGCAGTTCTTC. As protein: CASSAQTTLTEQFF.

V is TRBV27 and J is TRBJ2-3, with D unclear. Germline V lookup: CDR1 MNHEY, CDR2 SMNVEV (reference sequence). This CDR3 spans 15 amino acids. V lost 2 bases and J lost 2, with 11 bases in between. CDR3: CASSLAQVSTDTQYF. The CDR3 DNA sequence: TGTGCCAGCAGTTTAGCGCAGGTCTCCACAGATACGCAGTATTTT.